These T cell receptor beta chains were read from a single sample in a study of blood T cell repertoires in COVID-19. This table comes from immunoSEQ multiplex PCR, and its TCRdb copy is limited to in-frame clones, with some not included. The sample shows 140,000 or so clones, under 90% of them seen only once. The sample taken for sequencing was peripheral blood. The receptors were sampled from a man between 65 and 79 years old who had recovered from COVID-19. Each CDR3 is given with its conserved first and last residue. D genes are given only for firm matches. Size is omitted from some rows. Given values are once, few, many or a class for expanded clones.

clone_size j_call v_call d_call cdr3_aa cdr3_nt
. TRBJ1-1 TRBV30 . CAWSSGVFMNTEAFF TGTGCCTGGAGTTCAGGGGTCTTTATGAACACTGAAGCTTTCTTT
. TRBJ1-3 TRBV5-4 . CASSLDLQLGGNTIYF TGTGCCAGCAGCTTGGATCTGCAACTTGGTGGAAACACCATATATTTT
. TRBJ1-1 TRBV2 . CAIGRGRDTEAFF TGTGCCATAGGGAGGGGACGGGACACTGAAGCTTTCTTT
. TRBJ1-2 TRBV6-5 TRBD1 CASAYDRENGYTF TGTGCCAGCGCTTACGACAGGGAGAATGGCTACACCTTC
. TRBJ2-7 TRBV4-1 TRBD2 CASSPSHGIAGGPFYEQYF TGCGCCAGCAGCCCTAGTCATGGTATCGCGGGAGGTCCTTTCTACGAGCAGTACTTC
few TRBJ2-3 TRBV11-2 . CASSHTDTQYF TGTGCCAGCAGCCACACAGATACGCAGTATTTT
. TRBJ2-5 TRBV10-3 TRBD2 CAISETPPLAGQQETQYF TGTGCCATCAGTGAGACCCCTCCTCTAGCGGGGCAACAAGAGACCCAGTACTTC
. TRBJ2-5 TRBV29-1 TRBD1 CSIDRGWSETQYF TGCAGCATAGACAGGGGATGGTCAGAGACCCAGTACTTC
. TRBJ2-7 TRBV27 . CASSTYRDGYEQYF TGTGCCAGCAGTACGTACAGGGATGGTTACGAGCAGTACTTC
. TRBJ2-7 TRBV7-2 TRBD2 CASSEAGRASLEQYF TGTGCCAGCAGCGAAGCCGGGAGGGCCAGTCTCGAGCAGTACTTC
few TRBJ2-1 TRBV10-3 TRBD1 CAIRLNANRGNEQFF TGTGCCATCAGGCTCAATGCAAACAGGGGTAATGAGCAGTTCTTC
. TRBJ2-1 TRBV5-1 . CASSFGGNSYNEQFF TGCGCCAGCAGCTTCGGTGGTAACTCCTACAATGAGCAGTTCTTC
. TRBJ2-7 TRBV10-1 TRBD1 CASSNSGTATYEQYF TGCGCCAGCAGCAACTCCGGGACAGCAACCTACGAGCAGTACTTC
. TRBJ2-1 TRBV9 . CASSLQGSGSYNEQFF TGTGCCAGCAGCCTACAGGGATCGGGCTCCTACAATGAGCAGTTCTTC
. TRBJ2-5 TRBV9 TRBD1 CASSTTGTGMETQYF TGTGCCAGCAGCACGACAGGGACCGGAATGGAGACCCAGTACTTC
. TRBJ2-5 TRBV7-8 TRBD2 CASSKGLARGQETQYF TGTGCCAGCAGCAAAGGACTAGCGAGGGGTCAAGAGACCCAGTACTTC
. TRBJ2-7 TRBV3-1/TRBV3-2 TRBD2 CASSQLAGYEQYF TGTGCCAGCAGCCAATTAGCGGGATACGAGCAGTACTTC
. TRBJ1-6 TRBV6-5 TRBD1 CASSYSNRGNSPLHF TGTGCCAGCAGTTACTCGAACAGGGGAAATTCACCCCTCCACTTT
once TRBJ1-1 TRBV7-2 . CASSLNQWRGAFF TGTGCCAGCAGCCTTAACCAGTGGCGGGGAGCTTTCTTT
few TRBJ2-3 TRBV6-6 TRBD2 CASSRGEGTDTQYF TGTGCCAGCAGTCGGGGGGAGGGAACAGATACGCAGTATTTT
once TRBJ2-7 TRBV4-3 . CASSQEGGNLYEQYF TGCGCCAGCAGCCAAGAGGGCGGGAACCTCTACGAGCAGTACTTC
. TRBJ2-5 TRBV5-1 TRBD1 CASSGRDRGPFQETQYF TGCGCCAGCAGCGGCCGGGACAGGGGGCCTTTCCAAGAGACCCAGTACTTC
. TRBJ2-7 TRBV5-1 . CASRYSSYEQYF TGCGCCAGCAGGTATAGCTCCTACGAGCAGTACTTC
once TRBJ2-5 TRBV19 TRBD1 CASSLLGQTETQYF TGTGCCAGTAGTCTGTTGGGACAGACAGAGACCCAGTACTTC
once TRBJ1-4 TRBV19 TRBD1 CASNPGTGREKLFF TGTGCCAGTAACCCCGGGACAGGGCGTGAAAAACTGTTTTTT
. TRBJ2-6 TRBV30 . CAGGGSGANVLTF TGTGCGGGGGGTGGCTCTGGGGCCAACGTCCTGACTTTC
. TRBJ1-1 TRBV11-3 . CASSAGGHSNTEAFF TGTGCCAGCAGCGCCGGCGGACATTCCAACACTGAAGCTTTCTTT
. TRBJ2-7 TRBV30 TRBD1 CAWNSGTVYEQYF TGTGCCTGGAACTCCGGGACAGTCTACGAGCAGTACTTC
. TRBJ2-2 TRBV3-1/TRBV3-2 TRBD1 CASSHLQGAGAGELFF TGTGCCAGCAGCCATCTACAGGGGGCTGGAGCCGGGGAGCTGTTTTTT
. TRBJ1-1 TRBV12-3/TRBV12-4 . CASSLDPAGEAFF TGTGCCAGCAGTTTAGACCCCGCGGGTGAAGCTTTCTTT
. TRBJ1-2 TRBV18 . CASSRPQYGYTF TGTGCCAGCTCACGGCCCCAATATGGCTACACCTTC
. TRBJ2-3 TRBV15 . CATSEGVLSTDTQYF TGTGCCACCAGCGAGGGAGTACTTAGCACAGATACGCAGTATTTT
. TRBJ2-5 TRBV18 TRBD1 CASSPWTGDNQETQYF TGTGCCAGCTCGCCTTGGACAGGGGATAACCAAGAGACCCAGTACTTC
. TRBJ2-5 TRBV7-2 TRBD2 CATGTSGRVEETQYF TGTGCCACCGGGACTAGCGGGAGGGTGGAAGAGACCCAGTACTTC
. TRBJ2-7 TRBV5-1 . CASSLSPGASYEQYF TGCGCCAGCAGCTTGTCGCCAGGGGCCTCCTACGAGCAGTACTTC
. TRBJ1-1 TRBV10-3 . CAISGYRNTEAFF TGTGCCATCAGTGGCTACCGGAACACTGAAGCTTTCTTT
. TRBJ2-1 TRBV9 TRBD1 CASSTQGNSYNEQFF TGTGCCAGCAGCACACAGGGGAACTCCTACAATGAGCAGTTCTTC
. TRBJ2-7 TRBV18 . CASSPIEYEQYF TGTGCCAGCTCACCAATCGAGTACGAGCAGTACTTC
. TRBJ2-1 TRBV3-1/TRBV3-2 TRBD2 CASSQALGLEYEQFF TGTGCCAGCAGCCAAGCCTTAGGACTAGAGTATGAGCAGTTCTTC
few TRBJ1-2 TRBV30 TRBD1 CALHRDRGRGSGYTF TGTGCCTTACACCGGGACAGGGGGCGCGGATCCGGCTACACCTTC
. TRBJ1-1 TRBV3-1/TRBV3-2 TRBD1 CASSRIPRQGSSSAFF TGTGCCAGCAGCCGGATTCCTAGACAGGGGTCTTCGTCAGCTTTCTTT
. TRBJ2-5 TRBV19 TRBD1 CASSRPGTGNQETQYF TGTGCCAGTAGCCGTCCCGGGACAGGGAACCAAGAGACCCAGTACTTC
. TRBJ2-7 TRBV5-1 TRBD2 CASSRVAQAGGLSEQYF TGCGCCAGCAGCAGGGTGGCTCAAGCGGGAGGTCTCAGCGAGCAGTACTTC
. TRBJ2-1 TRBV9 . CASRGTANNEQFF TGTGCCAGCAGGGGGACTGCTAATAATGAGCAGTTCTTC
. TRBJ2-1 TRBV11-2 . CASSFQTDYNEQFF TGTGCCAGCAGCTTCCAAACAGATTACAATGAGCAGTTCTTC
. TRBJ1-5 TRBV16 . CASSQSVADSNQPQHF TGTGCCAGCAGCCAATCGGTAGCTGATAGCAATCAGCCCCAGCATTTT
few TRBJ2-7 TRBV6-2/TRBV6-3 . CASSYNTQTGYYEQYF TGTGCCAGCAGCTATAATACCCAGACAGGATACTACGAGCAGTACTTC
. TRBJ2-7 TRBV19 TRBD1 CASSTGQGTYEQYF TGTGCCAGTAGTACGGGACAGGGCACCTACGAGCAGTACTTC
few TRBJ2-5 TRBV2 TRBD2 CASSSGIQETQYF TGTGCCAGCAGTAGCGGGATCCAAGAGACCCAGTACTTC
. TRBJ2-1 TRBV11-3 TRBD2 CASSPGASGTGSYNEQFF TGTGCCAGCAGCCCCGGTGCTAGCGGGACGGGCTCCTACAATGAGCAGTTCTTC
. TRBJ2-1 TRBV4-1 TRBD2 CASSLPAGGLYNEQFF TGCGCCAGCAGCCTCCCGGCGGGAGGTCTCTACAATGAGCAGTTCTTC
. TRBJ2-7 TRBV4-3 . CASSQQFPLLYEQYF TGCGCCAGCAGCCAACAATTCCCGTTACTTTACGAGCAGTACTTC
. TRBJ2-5 TRBV2 TRBD2 CASSEGLAAQETQYF TGTGCCAGCAGTGAAGGGCTAGCGGCGCAAGAGACCCAGTACTTC
. TRBJ2-7 TRBV14 TRBD2 CASSLTIGLAGELYEQYF TGTGCCAGCAGCTTAACTATTGGACTAGCGGGAGAGCTGTACGAGCAGTACTTC